The subject of this entry is one T cell receptor (beta chain). Its cognate antigen is unknown. The data are from a study of shared clonotypes between healthy human individuals. Study background: Used for every donor were three CD4 naive, three CD4 memory, two CD8 naive and one CD8 memory plate.

Points from the study as a whole: When naive CD4 clonotypes were compared across four donors, about 5% were shared.

An assay was performed, and its level was deep. The table came from immunoSEQ multiplex PCR; TCRdb's copy has only in-frame clones and leaves some out. The sample lists almost 700,000 clones, about 90% occurring once. Germline-derived CDR1 and CDR2 are SGHRS and YFSETQ. The CDR3 runs to 15 residues. Trimming shortened V by 7 bases and J by 2 bases, and 16 bases separated the two germline ends. Naive CD8 populations comprised CD45RO-negative cells positively selected for CCR7, excluding terminally differentiated effector memory CD45RA+ cells. The chain is built from TRBV5-1 and TRBJ1-5; D is uncertain. Sequenced: naive CD8+ T cells sorted from blood. The receptor was derived from a man aged 25-45 years in good health. The CDR3 coding sequence is TGCGCCAGCGACCAGGTCACCTGGGGCAATCAGCCCCAGCATTTT. Translated, it gives CASDQVTWGNQPQHF. Full variable domain (missing parts from reference TRBV5-1 and TRBJ1-5): KAGVTQTPRYLIKTRGQQVTLSCSPISGHRSVSWYQQTPGQGLQFLFEYFSETQRNKGNFPGRFSGRQFSNSRSEMNVSTLELGDSALYLCASDQVTWGNQPQHFGDGTRLSIL.